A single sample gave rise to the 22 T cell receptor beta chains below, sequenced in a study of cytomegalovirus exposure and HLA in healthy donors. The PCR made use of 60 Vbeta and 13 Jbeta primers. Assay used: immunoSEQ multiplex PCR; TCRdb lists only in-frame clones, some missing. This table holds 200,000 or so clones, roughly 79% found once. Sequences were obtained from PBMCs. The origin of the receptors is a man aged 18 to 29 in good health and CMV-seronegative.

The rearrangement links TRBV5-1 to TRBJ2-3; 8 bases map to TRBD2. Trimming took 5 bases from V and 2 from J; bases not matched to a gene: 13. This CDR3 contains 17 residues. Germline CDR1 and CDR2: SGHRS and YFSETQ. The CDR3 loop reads CASRPRGGRRVTDTQYF. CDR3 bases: TGCGCCAGCAGACCCCGGGGCGGGAGGAGGGTCACAGATACGCAGTATTTT.

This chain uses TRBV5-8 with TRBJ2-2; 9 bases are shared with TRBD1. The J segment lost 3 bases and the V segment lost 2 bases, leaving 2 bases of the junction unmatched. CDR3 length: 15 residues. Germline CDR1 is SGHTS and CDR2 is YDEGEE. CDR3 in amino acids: CASSFWTGDTGELFF. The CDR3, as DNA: TGTGCCAGCAGCTTTTGGACAGGGGACACCGGGGAGCTGTTTTTT.

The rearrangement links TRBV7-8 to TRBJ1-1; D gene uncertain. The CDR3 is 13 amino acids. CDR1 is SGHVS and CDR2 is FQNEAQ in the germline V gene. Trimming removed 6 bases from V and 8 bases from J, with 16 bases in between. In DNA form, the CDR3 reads TGTGCCAGCAGTTTTCGGGGAGGCTTAGAAGCTTTCTTT. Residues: CASSFRGGLEAFF.

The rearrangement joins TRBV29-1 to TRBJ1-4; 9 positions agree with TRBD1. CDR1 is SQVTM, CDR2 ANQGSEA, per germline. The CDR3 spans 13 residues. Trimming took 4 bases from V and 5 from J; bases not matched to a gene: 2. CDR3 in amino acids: CSVGTGDNEKLFF. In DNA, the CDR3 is TGCAGCGTTGGGACAGGGGACAATGAAAAACTGTTTTTT.

CDR3 bases: TGCGCCAGCAGCCAGGGGAAGCGGGGCGGAGATACGCAGTATTTT. Amino acids: CASSQGKRGGDTQYF. V gene TRBV4-3 combines with J gene TRBJ2-3; 7 bases align to TRBD2. This CDR3 region has 15 residues. V shed 3 bases, J shed 5 bases, and the junction held 8 bases outside the gene matches. Germline lookup yields CDR1 LGHNA and CDR2 YSLEER.

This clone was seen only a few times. The CDR3 protein is CASSGGPYPEAFF. The CDR3 bases are TGTGCCAGCAGTGGGGGCCCCTACCCTGAAGCTTTCTTT. The J gene is TRBJ1-1, the V gene TRBV2; a weak D match, TRBD1 (5 bases). The CDR3 extends over 13 amino acids. Trimming stripped 4 bases from V and 6 bases from J, with 12 bases between. Germline loops: CDR1 SNHLY, CDR2 FYNNEI.

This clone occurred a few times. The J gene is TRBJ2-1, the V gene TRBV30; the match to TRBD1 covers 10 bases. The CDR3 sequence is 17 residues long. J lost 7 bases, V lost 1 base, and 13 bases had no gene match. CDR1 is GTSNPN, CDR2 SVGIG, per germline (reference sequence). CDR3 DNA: TGTGCCTGGAGTGGCGTTCAGAGGACAGGGGGACCTAATGAGCAGTTCTTC. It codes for CAWSGVQRTGGPNEQFF.

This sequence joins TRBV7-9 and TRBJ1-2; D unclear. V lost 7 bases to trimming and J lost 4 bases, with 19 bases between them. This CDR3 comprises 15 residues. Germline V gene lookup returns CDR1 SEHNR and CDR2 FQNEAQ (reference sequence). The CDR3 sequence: CASTFPERDLYGYTF. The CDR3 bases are TGTGCCAGCACATTCCCTGAGAGGGATCTCTATGGCTACACCTTC.

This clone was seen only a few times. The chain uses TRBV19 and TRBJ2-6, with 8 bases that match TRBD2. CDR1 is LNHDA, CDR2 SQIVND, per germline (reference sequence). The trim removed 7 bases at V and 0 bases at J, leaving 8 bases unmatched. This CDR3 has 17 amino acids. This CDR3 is CASNRTSISSGANVLTF. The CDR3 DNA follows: TGTGCCAGTAATAGGACTAGCATATCCTCTGGGGCCAACGTCCTGACTTTC.

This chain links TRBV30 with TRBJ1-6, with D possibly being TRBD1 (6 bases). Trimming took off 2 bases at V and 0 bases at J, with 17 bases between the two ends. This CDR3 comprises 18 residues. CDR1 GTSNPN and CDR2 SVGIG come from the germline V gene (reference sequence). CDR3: CAWSRQDVSSSYNSPLHF. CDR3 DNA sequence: TGTGCCTGGAGTAGACAGGACGTCTCATCCTCCTATAATTCACCCCTCCACTTT.

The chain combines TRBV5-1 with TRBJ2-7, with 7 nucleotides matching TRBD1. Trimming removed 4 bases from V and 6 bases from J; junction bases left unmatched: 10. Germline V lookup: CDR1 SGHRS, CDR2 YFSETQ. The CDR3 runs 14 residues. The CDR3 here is CASSQGDSRVEQYF. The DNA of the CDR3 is TGCGCCAGCAGCCAAGGGGACAGTAGGGTCGAGCAGTACTTC.

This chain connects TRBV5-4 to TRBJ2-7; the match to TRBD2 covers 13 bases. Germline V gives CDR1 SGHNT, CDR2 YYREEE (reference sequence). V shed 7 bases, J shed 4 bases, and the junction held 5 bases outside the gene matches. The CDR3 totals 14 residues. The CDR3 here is CASGPGLAGYEQYF. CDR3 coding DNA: TGTGCCAGCGGACCGGGACTAGCGGGATACGAGCAGTACTTC. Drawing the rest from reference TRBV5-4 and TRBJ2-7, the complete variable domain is ETGVTQSPTHLIKTRGQQVTLRCSSQSGHNTVSWYQQALGQGPQFIFQYYREEENGRGNFPPRFSGLQFPNYSSELNVNALELDDSALYLCASGPGLAGYEQYFGPGTRLTVT.

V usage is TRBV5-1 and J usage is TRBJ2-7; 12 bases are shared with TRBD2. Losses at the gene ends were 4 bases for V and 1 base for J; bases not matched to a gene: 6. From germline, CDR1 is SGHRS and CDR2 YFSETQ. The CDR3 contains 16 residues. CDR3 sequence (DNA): TGCGCCAGCAGCGGACAGCTAGCGGGAGGGTCCTACGAGCAGTACTTC. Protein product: CASSGQLAGGSYEQYF.

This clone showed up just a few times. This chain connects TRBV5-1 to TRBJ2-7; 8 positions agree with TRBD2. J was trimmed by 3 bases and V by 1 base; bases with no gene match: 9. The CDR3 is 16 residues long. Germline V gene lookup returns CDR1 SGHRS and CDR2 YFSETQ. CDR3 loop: CASSLSPGLDLYEQYF. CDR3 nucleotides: TGCGCCAGCAGCTTGTCACCGGGACTAGACCTCTACGAGCAGTACTTC.

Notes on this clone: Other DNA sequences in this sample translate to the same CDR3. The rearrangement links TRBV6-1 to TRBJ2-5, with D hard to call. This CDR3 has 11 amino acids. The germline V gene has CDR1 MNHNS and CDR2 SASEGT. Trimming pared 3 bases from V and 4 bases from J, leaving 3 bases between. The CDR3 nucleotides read TGTGCCAGCAGTGAGCGAGAGACCCAGTACTTC. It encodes CASSERETQYF.

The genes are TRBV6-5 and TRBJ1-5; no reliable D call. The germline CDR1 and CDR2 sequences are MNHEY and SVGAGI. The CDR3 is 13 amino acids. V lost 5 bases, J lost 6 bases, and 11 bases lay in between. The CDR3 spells CASSEAFPQPQHF. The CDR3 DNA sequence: TGTGCCAGCAGTGAAGCTTTCCCTCAGCCCCAGCATTTT.

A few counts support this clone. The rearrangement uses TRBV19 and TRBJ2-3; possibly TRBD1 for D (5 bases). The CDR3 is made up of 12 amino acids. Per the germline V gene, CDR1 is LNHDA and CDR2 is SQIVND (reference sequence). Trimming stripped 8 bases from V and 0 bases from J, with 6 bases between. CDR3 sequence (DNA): TGTGCCAGTCAGGGTAGCACAGATACGCAGTATTTT. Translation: CASQGSTDTQYF. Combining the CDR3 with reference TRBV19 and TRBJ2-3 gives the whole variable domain DGGITQSPKYLFRKEGQNVTLSCEQNLNHDAMYWYRQDPGQGLRLIYYSQIVNDFQKGDIAEGYSVSREKKESFPLTVTSAQKNPTAFYLCASQGSTDTQYFGPGTRLTVL.

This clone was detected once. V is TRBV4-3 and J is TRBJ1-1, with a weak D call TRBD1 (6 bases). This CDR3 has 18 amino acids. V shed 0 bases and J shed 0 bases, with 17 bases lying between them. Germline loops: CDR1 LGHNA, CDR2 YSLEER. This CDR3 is CASSQDSRSGGMNTEAFF. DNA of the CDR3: TGCGCCAGCAGCCAAGACAGCAGGTCTGGGGGCATGAACACTGAAGCTTTCTTT.

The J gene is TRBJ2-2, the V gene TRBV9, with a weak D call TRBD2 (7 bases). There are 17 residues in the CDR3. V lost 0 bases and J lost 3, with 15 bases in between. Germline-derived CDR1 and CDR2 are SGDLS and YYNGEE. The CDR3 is CASSVVGGGTHTGELFF. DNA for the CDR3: TGTGCCAGCAGCGTAGTAGGCGGGGGCACTCACACCGGGGAGCTGTTTTTT.

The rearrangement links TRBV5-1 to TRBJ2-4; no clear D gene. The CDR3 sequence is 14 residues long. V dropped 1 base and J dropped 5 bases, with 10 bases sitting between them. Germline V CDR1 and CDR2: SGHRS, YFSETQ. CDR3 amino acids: CASSLNSLQNIQYF. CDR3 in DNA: TGCGCCAGCAGCTTGAATTCACTTCAAAACATTCAGTACTTC. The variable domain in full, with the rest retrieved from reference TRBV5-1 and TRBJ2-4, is KAGVTQTPRYLIKTRGQQVTLSCSPISGHRSVSWYQQTPGQGLQFLFEYFSETQRNKGNFPGRFSGRQFSNSRSEMNVSTLELGDSALYLCASSLNSLQNIQYFGAGTRLSVL.

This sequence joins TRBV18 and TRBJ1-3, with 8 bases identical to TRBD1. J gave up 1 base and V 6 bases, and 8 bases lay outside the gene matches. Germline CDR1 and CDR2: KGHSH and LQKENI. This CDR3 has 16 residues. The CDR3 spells CASSTGQGRSGNTIYF. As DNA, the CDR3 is TGTGCCAGCTCGACCGGACAGGGACGTTCTGGAAACACCATATATTTT. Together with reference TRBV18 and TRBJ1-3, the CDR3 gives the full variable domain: NAGVMQNPRHLVRRRGQEARLRCSPMKGHSHVYWYRQLPEEGLKFMVYLQKENIIDESGMPKERFSAEFPKEGPSILRIQQVVRGDSAAYFCASSTGQGRSGNTIYFGEGSWLTVV.

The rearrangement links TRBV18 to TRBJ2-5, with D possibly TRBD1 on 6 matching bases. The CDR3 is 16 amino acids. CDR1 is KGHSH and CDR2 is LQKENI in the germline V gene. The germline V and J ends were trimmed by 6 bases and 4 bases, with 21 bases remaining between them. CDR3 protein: CASSPSVTGSGETQYF. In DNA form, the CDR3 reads TGTGCCAGCTCGCCGTCCGTAACAGGGAGCGGAGAGACCCAGTACTTC. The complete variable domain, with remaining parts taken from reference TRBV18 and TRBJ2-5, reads NAGVMQNPRHLVRRRGQEARLRCSPMKGHSHVYWYRQLPEEGLKFMVYLQKENIIDESGMPKERFSAEFPKEGPSILRIQQVVRGDSAAYFCASSPSVTGSGETQYFGPGTRLLVL.